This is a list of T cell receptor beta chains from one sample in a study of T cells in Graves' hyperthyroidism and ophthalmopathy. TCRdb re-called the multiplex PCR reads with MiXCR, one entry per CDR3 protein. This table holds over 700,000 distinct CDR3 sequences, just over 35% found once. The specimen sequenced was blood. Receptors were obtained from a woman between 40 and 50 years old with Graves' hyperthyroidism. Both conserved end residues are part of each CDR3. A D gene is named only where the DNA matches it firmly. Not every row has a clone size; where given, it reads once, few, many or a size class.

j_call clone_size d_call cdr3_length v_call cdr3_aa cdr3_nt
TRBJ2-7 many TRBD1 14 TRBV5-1 CASSLGTGIHEQYF TGTGCCAGCAGCTTAGGGACAGGGATACACGAGCAGTACTTC
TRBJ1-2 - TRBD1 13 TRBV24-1 CATTSGQGDGYTF TGTGCCACCACTTCCGGACAGGGCGATGGCTACACCTTC
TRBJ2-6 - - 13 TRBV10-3 CATKPTGANVLTF TGTGCCACTAAACCGACAGGGGCCAACGTCCTGACTTTC
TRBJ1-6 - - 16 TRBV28 CASSLSSGISNPPLHF TGTGCCAGCAGTTTAAGTTCCGGGATTTCTAATCCACCCCTCCACTTT
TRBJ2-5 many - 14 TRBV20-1 CSARDLRAGETQYF TGCAGTGCTAGAGATCTTAGGGCTGGGGAGACCCAGTACTTC
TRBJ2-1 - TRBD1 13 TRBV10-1 CASSGTGGNEQFF TGCGCCAGCAGCGGGACAGGGGGAAATGAGCAGTTCTTC
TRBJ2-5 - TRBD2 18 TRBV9 CASSVMGLAGGVEETQYF TGTGCCAGCAGCGTGATGGGGCTAGCGGGAGGAGTGGAAGAGACCCAGTACTTC
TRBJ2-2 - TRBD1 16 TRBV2 CASNAQTGVVTGELFF TGTGCCAGCAACGCGCAGACAGGGGTTGTAACCGGGGAGCTGTTTTTT
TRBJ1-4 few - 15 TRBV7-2 CASSFSTGTNEKLFF TGTGCCAGCAGCTTTTCGACAGGCACTAATGAAAAACTGTTTTTT
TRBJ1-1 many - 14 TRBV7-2 CASTEAGVGTEAFF TGTGCCAGCACCGAAGCGGGGGTGGGGACTGAAGCTTTCTTT
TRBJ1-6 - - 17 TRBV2 CASRGTGMSSYNSPLHF TGTGCCAGCAGAGGGACGGGGATGAGCTCCTATAATTCACCCCTCCACTTT
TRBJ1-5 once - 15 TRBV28 CASSPWASYNQPQHF TGTGCCAGCAGTCCCTGGGCCAGCTACAATCAGCCCCAGCATTTT
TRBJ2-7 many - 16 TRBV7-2 CASSFPPGERGYEQYF TGTGCCAGCAGCTTCCCCCCGGGGGAGAGGGGCTACGAGCAGTACTTC
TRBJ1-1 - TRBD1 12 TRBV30 CAGRQGSGEAFF TGTGCCGGTCGACAGGGTTCTGGTGAAGCTTTCTTT
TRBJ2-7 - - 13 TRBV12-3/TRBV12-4 CASSHSEGREQYF TGTGCCAGCAGCCACTCCGAAGGGCGCGAGCAGTACTTC
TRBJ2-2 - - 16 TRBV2 CASSPGTRINTGELFF TGTGCCAGCAGCCCTGGTACTAGAATAAACACCGGGGAGCTGTTTTTT
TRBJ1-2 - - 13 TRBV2 CASIFDVFYGDTF TGTGCCAGCATTTTCGACGTATTCTATGGCGACACCTTC